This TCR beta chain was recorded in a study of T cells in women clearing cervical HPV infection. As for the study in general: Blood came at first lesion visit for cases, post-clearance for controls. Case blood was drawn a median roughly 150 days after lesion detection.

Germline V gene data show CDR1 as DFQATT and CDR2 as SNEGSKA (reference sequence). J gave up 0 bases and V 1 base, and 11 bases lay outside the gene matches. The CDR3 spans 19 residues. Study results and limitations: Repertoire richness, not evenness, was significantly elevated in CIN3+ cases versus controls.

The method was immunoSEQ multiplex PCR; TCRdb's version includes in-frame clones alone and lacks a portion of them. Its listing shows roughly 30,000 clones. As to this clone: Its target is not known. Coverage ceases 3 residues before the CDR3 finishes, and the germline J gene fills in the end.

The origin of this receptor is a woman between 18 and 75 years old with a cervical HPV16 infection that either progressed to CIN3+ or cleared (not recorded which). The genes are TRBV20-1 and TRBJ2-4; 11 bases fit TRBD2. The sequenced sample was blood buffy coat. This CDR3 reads CSARGRLLAGEPAKNIQYF. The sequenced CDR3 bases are TGCAGTGCTAGAGGCCGTCTACTAGCGGGAGAACCAGCCAAAAACATT.